The 2 T cell receptor beta chains presented below share a single source sample, sequenced in a study of shared clonotypes between healthy human individuals. Sequenced by immunoSEQ multiplex PCR; TCRdb stores in-frame clones only, minus some. This table holds fewer than 2.5 million clones, 93% found once. Sequencing input: naive CD4+ T cells from PBMCs. Indicated subset: CD45RA+ positively selected. The receptors stem from a man between 18 and 35 years old in good health. Some clones in this sample may be carry-over from other donors' samples.

V and J are TRBV11-3 and TRBJ2-7; no clear D. Germline V CDR1 and CDR2: SGHNT, YENEEA. Trimming removed 5 bases at V and 2 bases at J, with 13 bases between. CDR3 length equals 14 residues. CDR3 nucleotide sequence: TGTGCCAGCAGCCCAGGACCCCCTACCTACGAGCAGTACTTC. Residues: CASSPGPPTYEQYF.

The genes are TRBV21-1 and TRBJ1-4; TRBD1, as called in the table, went unchecked against the DNA. TRBV21-1 is recorded as a pseudogene. The CDR3 is 15 residues long. CDR3 region: CASSKDRGTYEKLFF. CDR3 DNA sequence: TGTGCCAGCAGCAAAGACAGGGGGACCTACGAAAAACTGTTTTTT.